Following are 7 T cell receptor beta chains from one sample sequenced in a study of blood T cell repertoires in COVID-19. The table came from immunoSEQ multiplex PCR; TCRdb's copy has only in-frame clones and leaves some out. Of fewer than 300,000 clones detected, around 87% appear once; the ten largest clones hold about 2.1%. The sequenced material came from peripheral blood. The receptors come from a woman aged 45-59 years with acute or convalescent COVID-19.

The CDR3 region is CASSPGETGELFF. CDR3 in DNA: TGTGCCAGCAGCCCTGGGGAGACCGGGGAGCTGTTTTTT. The chain is built from TRBV2 and TRBJ2-2; D perhaps matches TRBD2 (5 bases). The V and J ends lost 6 bases and 5 bases respectively, with 10 bases between them. Germline V lookup: CDR1 SNHLY, CDR2 FYNNEI. This CDR3 contains 13 residues.

The rearrangement links TRBV19 to TRBJ1-4; TRBD1 is a possible D gene (6 bases). Trimming removed 7 bases at V and 4 bases at J, with 19 bases between. The CDR3 is 16 residues long. CDR1 and CDR2 from the germline V gene are LNHDA and SQIVND (reference sequence). CDR3: CASTRTAGADNEKLFF. The DNA for the CDR3 is TGTGCCAGTACACGGACCGCGGGGGCCGATAATGAAAAACTGTTTTTT.

The chain has TRBV9 and TRBJ2-7; weak D call: TRBD2 (5 bases). Germline V gives CDR1 SGDLS, CDR2 YYNGEE. Trimming took off 0 bases at V and 0 bases at J, with 10 bases between the two ends. The CDR3 has 15 residues. The CDR3 region is CASSVGSALSYEQYF. The CDR3 bases are TGTGCCAGCAGCGTAGGTAGCGCCCTCTCCTACGAGCAGTACTTC.

This chain connects TRBV3-1 (or the pseudogene TRBV3-2) to TRBJ1-4; perhaps TRBD1 as D (5 bases). The CDR3 extends over 20 amino acids. The V end lost 2 bases, the J end lost 7 bases, and 29 bases lay between the germline ends. From germline, CDR1 is LGHDT and CDR2 YNNKEL (reference sequence). DNA for the CDR3: TGTGCCAGCAGCCAATGGCAGGGTTTAGGTCGAGGCGGATTCGGTGAAAAACTGTTTTTT. The encoded protein is CASSQWQGLGRGGFGEKLFF.

J is TRBJ2-7 and V is TRBV18; a possible D gene is TRBD2 (5 bases). Trimming cost V 1 base and J 5 bases, with 18 bases left between them. CDR1 and CDR2 from the germline V gene are KGHSH and LQKENI. This CDR3 is built from 16 residues. CDR3 residues: CASSPLVGGVSNEQYF. The DNA of the CDR3 is TGTGCCAGCTCACCACTGGTTGGAGGAGTTTCTAACGAGCAGTACTTC.

This clone was counted only a few times. This chain connects TRBV15 to TRBJ2-3, with TRBD2 as a possible D gene (6 bases). CDR1 is LNHNV, CDR2 YYDKDF, per germline (reference sequence). V was cut by 1 base and J by 4 bases, with 15 bases left in between. There are 16 residues in the CDR3. Written as DNA, the CDR3 is TGTGCCACCAGCAGAGGGGGGGACTTCCGATCAGATACGCAGTATTTT. Translation gives CATSRGGDFRSDTQYF.

J is TRBJ2-1 and V is TRBV15; the match to TRBD1 covers 9 bases. The V gene's germline CDR1 is LNHNV and CDR2 YYDKDF (reference sequence). The CDR3 spans 15 residues. Unmatched junction bases numbered 5, after V lost 1 base and J lost 7 bases. The CDR3 DNA is TGTGCCACCAGCAGAGCGACAGGGGGTAGGAATGAGCAGTTCTTC. Its protein is CATSRATGGRNEQFF.